The T cell receptor (beta chain) described here comes from a study of monozygotic twins with inflammatory bowel disease. cDNA encoding TCRalpha and TCRbeta underwent two nested PCRs of around 15 and 9 cycles, each of which was followed by bead purification. After re-calling the 5' RACE reads, TCRdb lists one entry per CDR3 protein, DNA absent. This sample's clone table lists more than 350,000 distinct CDR3 sequences. The sequenced material came from blood. This receptor was identified in a human donor with ulcerative colitis or Crohn's disease, or a healthy co-twin of an affected twin (not recorded which).

The CDR3 sequence is CATSDRGQQLGNTIYF. The chain recombines TRBV15 with TRBJ1-3. CDR3 length equals 16 residues. Looked up from germline, CDR1 is LNHNV and CDR2 is YYDKDF (reference sequence). The complete variable domain, with remaining parts taken from reference TRBV15 and TRBJ1-3, reads DAMVIQNPRYQVTQFGKPVTLSCSQTLNHNVMYWYQQKSSQAPKLLFHYYDKDFNNEADTPDNFQSRRPNTSFCFLDIRSPGLGDTAMYLCATSDRGQQLGNTIYFGEGSWLTVV.